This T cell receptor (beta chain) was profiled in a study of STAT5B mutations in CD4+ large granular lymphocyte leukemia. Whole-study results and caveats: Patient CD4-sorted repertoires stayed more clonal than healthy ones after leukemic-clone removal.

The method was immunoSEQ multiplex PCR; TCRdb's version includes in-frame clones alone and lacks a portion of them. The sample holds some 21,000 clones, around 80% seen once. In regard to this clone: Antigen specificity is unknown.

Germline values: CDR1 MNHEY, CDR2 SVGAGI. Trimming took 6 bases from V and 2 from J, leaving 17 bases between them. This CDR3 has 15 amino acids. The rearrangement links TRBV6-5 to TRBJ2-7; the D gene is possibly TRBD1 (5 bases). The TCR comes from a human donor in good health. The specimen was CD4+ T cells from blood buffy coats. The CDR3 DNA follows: TGTGCCAGCAGCCCCTCGTGGACATCTACCTACGAGCAGTACTTC. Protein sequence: CASSPSWTSTYEQYF.